Listed below are T cell receptor beta chains from one sample, sequenced in a study of monozygotic twins with inflammatory bowel disease. No DNA is given; TCRdb re-called the 5' RACE reads and lists each CDR3 protein once. The clone table shows some 130,000 distinct CDR3 sequences, with the ten largest holding around 1.3%. The sample comprised blood. The receptors come from a human donor with ulcerative colitis or Crohn's disease, or a healthy co-twin of an affected twin (not recorded which). CDR3s include the opening cysteine and the closing phenylalanine or tryptophan.

>TRBV7-3|TRBJ2-3
CASSLGTSGRVTDTQYF
>TRBV5-1|TRBJ2-2
CASSGGLAGNTGELFF
>TRBV12-3/TRBV12-4|TRBJ2-2
CASSLDGTGELFF
>TRBV7-8|TRBJ2-4
CASSLVSGGPVENMQYF
>TRBV27|TRBJ1-1
CASSPYPWGNTEAFF
>TRBV20-1|TRBJ1-1
CSARTDRVTEAFF
>TRBV19|TRBJ2-7
CASSIAGTASYEQYF
>TRBV5-1|TRBJ2-3
CASSRLAGGVDTQYF
>TRBV12-3/TRBV12-4|TRBJ2-7
CASSLAGGRAHEQYF
>TRBV28|TRBJ2-3
CASSRDNTDTQYF
>TRBV11-3|TRBJ2-2
CASSRDETGELFF
>TRBV5-1|TRBJ2-3
CASSPGQPSTDTQYF
>TRBV27|TRBJ1-2
CASSLSGANYGYTF
>TRBV5-1|TRBJ1-1
CASSLEGNTEAFF
>TRBV7-2|TRBJ1-2
CASSLVAGQSYGYTF
>TRBV27|TRBJ2-1
CASRTVAGGVNEQFF
>TRBV7-3|TRBJ1-1
CASSSGPVNTEAFF
>TRBV12-3/TRBV12-4|TRBJ1-2
CASSLGGQRRYTF
>TRBV5-6|TRBJ1-2
CASSHRGPTYGYTF
>TRBV15|TRBJ1-6
CATSLRDPLRALHF
>TRBV20-1|TRBJ2-1
CSASEAGKSNEQFF
>TRBV7-2|TRBJ2-2
CASSLDGTRAGELFF
>TRBV28|TRBJ2-7
CASGETGAAEQYF
>TRBV15|TRBJ2-5
CATSRGDEKTQYF
>TRBV11-2|TRBJ1-6
CASSLATGNRSPLHF
>TRBV7-9|TRBJ1-4
CASSLAGQGNEKLFF
>TRBV7-2|TRBJ2-3
CASSLASGSADTQYF